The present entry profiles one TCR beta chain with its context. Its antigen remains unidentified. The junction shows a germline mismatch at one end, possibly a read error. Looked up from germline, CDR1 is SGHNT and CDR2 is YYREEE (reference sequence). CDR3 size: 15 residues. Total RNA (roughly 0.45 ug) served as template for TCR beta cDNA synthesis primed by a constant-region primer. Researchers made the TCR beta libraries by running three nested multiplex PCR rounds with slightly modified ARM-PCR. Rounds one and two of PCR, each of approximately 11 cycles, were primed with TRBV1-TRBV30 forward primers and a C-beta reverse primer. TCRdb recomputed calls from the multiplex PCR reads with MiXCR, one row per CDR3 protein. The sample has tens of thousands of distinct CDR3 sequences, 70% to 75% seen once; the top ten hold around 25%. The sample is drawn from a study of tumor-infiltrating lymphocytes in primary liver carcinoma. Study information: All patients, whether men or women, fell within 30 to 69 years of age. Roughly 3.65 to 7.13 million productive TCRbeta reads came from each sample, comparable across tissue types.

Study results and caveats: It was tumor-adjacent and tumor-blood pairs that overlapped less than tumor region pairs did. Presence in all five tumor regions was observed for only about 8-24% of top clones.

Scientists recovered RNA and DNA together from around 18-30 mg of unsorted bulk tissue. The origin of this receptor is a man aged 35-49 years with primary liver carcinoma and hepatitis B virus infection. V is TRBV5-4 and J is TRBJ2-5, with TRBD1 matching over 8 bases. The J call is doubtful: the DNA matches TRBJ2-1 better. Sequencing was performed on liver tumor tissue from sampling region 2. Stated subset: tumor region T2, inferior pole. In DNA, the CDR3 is TGCGCCAGCAGCAGTATGACAGGGGTTGGCGAGACCCAGTTCTTC. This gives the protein CASSSMTGVGETQFF.